This TCR beta chain was sequenced for a study of type 1 regulatory T cells. At the level of the study: An in vitro protocol generated T-allo10, a Tr1-enriched, alloantigen-specific CD4 T cell product.

As for this clonotype: Antigen unknown.

From the reads, TCRdb called clonotypes with MiXCR, one entry per CDR3 protein. The sample records approximately 23,000 distinct CDR3 sequences, 55% to 75% being singletons. Germline loops: CDR1 LNHDA, CDR2 SQIVND (reference sequence). The V segment lost 5 bases and the J segment 7 bases; nucleotides outside the gene matches: 5. This CDR3 is 15 amino acids long. The graft donor-derived T-allo10 cells reportedly recognize host alloantigens, are anergic, and suppress alloantigen-specifically. The rearrangement joins TRBV19 to TRBJ2-1; TRBD2 matches 13 bases. This receptor was obtained from a human donor in good health. The material sequenced was cultured T cells, either the whole culture or a sorted T cell fraction (not recorded which). Subset described: Tr1-enriched cell product generated in vitro against host alloantigens. CDR3 sequence: CASSRTSGGFNEQFF. CDR3 DNA sequence: TGTGCCAGTAGTCGGACTAGCGGGGGATTTAATGAGCAGTTCTTC.